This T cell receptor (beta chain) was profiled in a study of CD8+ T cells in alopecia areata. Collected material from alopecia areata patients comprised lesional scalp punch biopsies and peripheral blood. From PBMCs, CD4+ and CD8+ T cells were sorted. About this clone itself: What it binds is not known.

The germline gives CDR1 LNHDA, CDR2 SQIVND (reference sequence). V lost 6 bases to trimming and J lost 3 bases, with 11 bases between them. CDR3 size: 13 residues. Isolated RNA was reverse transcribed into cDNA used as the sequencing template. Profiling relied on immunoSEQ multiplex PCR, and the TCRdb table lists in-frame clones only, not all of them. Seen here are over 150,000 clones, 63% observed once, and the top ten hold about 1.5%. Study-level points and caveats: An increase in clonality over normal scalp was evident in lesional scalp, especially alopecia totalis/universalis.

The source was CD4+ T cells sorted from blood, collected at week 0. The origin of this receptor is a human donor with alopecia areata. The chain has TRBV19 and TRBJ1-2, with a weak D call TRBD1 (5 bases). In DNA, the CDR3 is TGTGCCAGTAGGGGGATGACAGACTATGGCTACACCTTC. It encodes CASRGMTDYGYTF.